A selection of T cell receptor beta chains follows, all from one sample in a study of shared clonotypes between healthy human individuals. Measured with immunoSEQ multiplex PCR; TCRdb has only the in-frame clones, and not every one. The data hold some 1,600,000 clones, with under 99% observed a single time. The sample comprised naive CD4+ T cells sorted from blood. The receptors originated from a young man in good health. Each CDR3 is given with its conserved first and last residue. Each record gives: V gene, D gene, J gene, clone size, CDR3 DNA, CDR3 protein. A D gene is named only where the DNA matches it firmly. Only part of the rows carry a size: once, few, many, or a class if the clone is expanded.

>TRBV5-1|NA|TRBJ2-7|NA
TGCGCCAGCAGCTTGTCCTCTCCATATAGTGGGGGCGAGCAGTACTTC
CASSLSSPYSGGEQYF
>TRBV7-9|NA|TRBJ2-7|NA
TGTGCCAGCAGCTTAGCCGGATGGCAGTACTTC
CASSLAGWQYF
>TRBV4-3|NA|TRBJ2-7|NA
TGCGCCAGCAGCCATCGTCCAGGGGGGCCTTACGAGCAGTACTTC
CASSHRPGGPYEQYF
>TRBV28|NA|TRBJ1-1|NA
TGTGCCAGCAGGGACGGAGAAGCTTTCTTT
CASRDGEAFF
>TRBV5-1|NA|TRBJ2-2|NA
TGCGCCAGCAGCGGAGGGACCAACACCGGGGAGCTGTTTTTT
CASSGGTNTGELFF
>TRBV4-1|NA|TRBJ2-1|NA
TGCGCCAGCAGCCAGGGGGGAGCCCTCCCCTCCTACAATGAGCAGTTCTTC
CASSQGGALPSYNEQFF
>TRBV30|NA|TRBJ1-5|NA
TGTGCCTGGAACCATGGGGGTGGCAATCAGCCCCAGCATTTT
CAWNHGGGNQPQHF
>TRBV10-3|NA|TRBJ1-1|NA
TGTGCCATCTCAAGTGAGGGCGCCATTGAAGCTTTCTTT
CAISSEGAIEAFF
>TRBV4-3|NA|TRBJ2-2|NA
TGCGCCAGCAGCCAAGTGAGGGGGACCGGGGAGCTGTTTTTT
CASSQVRGTGELFF
>TRBV7-2|TRBD1|TRBJ2-7|NA
TGTGCCAGCAGCGAAAGGGTCACAGGGGTAAACGAGCAGTACTTC
CASSERVTGVNEQYF
>TRBV5-1|NA|TRBJ2-7|NA
TGCGCCAGCAGCTTGGTGGCGGGGCCCTACGAGCAGTACTTC
CASSLVAGPYEQYF
>TRBV25-1|TRBD2|TRBJ2-7|NA
TGTGCCAGCAGACCGGGACTAGCGGGCCCTTACGAGCAGTACTTC
CASRPGLAGPYEQYF
>TRBV4-1|NA|TRBJ2-3|NA
TGCGCCAGCAGCGGTCGATCAGGGACCGATATCGACACAGATACGCAGTATTTT
CASSGRSGTDIDTDTQYF
>TRBV10-3|NA|TRBJ2-7|once
TGTGCCATCAGTGAGTTTGACATTAGCTCCTACGAGCAGTACTTC
CAISEFDISSYEQYF
>TRBV28|NA|TRBJ2-3|once
TGTGCCAGCAGTTTCGGGTCCAGGGGCACAGATACGCAGTATTTT
CASSFGSRGTDTQYF
>TRBV6-5|NA|TRBJ2-1|once
TGTGCCAGCAGACCAGACAGGCCCTCCTACAATGAGCAGTTCTTC
CASRPDRPSYNEQFF
>TRBV5-1|TRBD1|TRBJ2-7|NA
TGCGCCAGCAGCTTGACAGGGGTCGCCAGTGGAGAGCAGTACTTC
CASSLTGVASGEQYF
>TRBV2|NA|TRBJ2-2|NA
TGTGCCAGCAGTGATCTCCGGCAGGGCCCGACCGGGGAGCTGTTTTTT
CASSDLRQGPTGELFF
>TRBV5-1|TRBD1|TRBJ2-3|NA
TGCGCCAGCAGCTGGGGACAGGCCAGCACAGATACGCAGTATTTT
CASSWGQASTDTQYF
>TRBV18|NA|TRBJ2-1|NA
TGTGCCAGCTCACCACAAGGACTGTACAATGAGCAGTTCTTC
CASSPQGLYNEQFF
>TRBV4-1|TRBD1|TRBJ1-3|NA
TGCGCCAGCAGCCACAGTCCCTGGACAGGGGGTATCTCTGGAAACACCATATATTTT
CASSHSPWTGGISGNTIYF
>TRBV6-5|NA|TRBJ2-1|NA
TGTGCCAGCAGTTACAATGGGGGAACCTACAATGAGCAGTTCTTC
CASSYNGGTYNEQFF
>TRBV14|NA|TRBJ2-2|once
TGTGCCAGCAGCCAAGAAGTAGGGGCCACCGGGGAGCTGTTTTTT
CASSQEVGATGELFF
>TRBV7-2|TRBD1|TRBJ1-2|NA
TGTGCCAGCAGCTTAGTTACAGGGGGTAGCTATGGCTACACCTTC
CASSLVTGGSYGYTF
>TRBV30|NA|TRBJ1-5|NA
TGTGCCTGGAGTGTAGCCGGGAGGGGCAATCAGCCCCAGCATTTT
CAWSVAGRGNQPQHF
>TRBV27|NA|TRBJ2-7|NA
TGTGCCAGCAGTTTATGGGGGAGGTACGAGCAGTACTTC
CASSLWGRYEQYF
>TRBV28|NA|TRBJ1-5|once
TGTGCCAGCAGTTTAGTTGAGCAGCCCCAGCATTTT
CASSLVEQPQHF
>TRBV27|TRBD1|TRBJ2-1|once
TGTGCCAGCAGTTTATGGACGGGACAGGGACTCAATGAGCAGTTCTTC
CASSLWTGQGLNEQFF
>TRBV4-1|NA|TRBJ2-1|NA
TGCGCCAGCAGCCAAGTCCTGAAGGGACCTAAGGGTTCCTACAATGAGCAGTTCTTC
CASSQVLKGPKGSYNEQFF
>TRBV19|TRBD2|TRBJ2-7|NA
TGTGCCAGTAGTATCTTCCTAGCGGGAGCCCACGAGCAGTACTTC
CASSIFLAGAHEQYF
>TRBV7-8|NA|TRBJ2-7|NA
TGTGCCAGCAGCTTTGTCGGGGCAACCTACGAGCAGTACTTC
CASSFVGATYEQYF
>TRBV30|TRBD2|TRBJ2-7|NA
TGTGCCTGGAGCCCTAGCGGGAGGGACTACGAGCAGTACTTC
CAWSPSGRDYEQYF
>TRBV7-9|TRBD2|TRBJ2-7|NA
TGTGCCAGCAGCTTAGGGCTAGCGGGAGGGCCTGCGTCCTACGAGCAGTACTTC
CASSLGLAGGPASYEQYF
>TRBV9|NA|TRBJ2-4|NA
TGTGCCAGCAGCGCGGGACCCAAAAACATTCAGTACTTC
CASSAGPKNIQYF
>TRBV5-5|NA|TRBJ1-3|NA
TGTGCCAGCAGCTTGCAAGGACACAGCTCTGGAAACACCATATATTTT
CASSLQGHSSGNTIYF
>TRBV7-2|NA|TRBJ1-1|NA
TGTGCCAGCAGCCCCCTTAAGGGGCACACTGAAGCTTTCTTT
CASSPLKGHTEAFF
>TRBV5-5|NA|TRBJ1-3|NA
TGTGCCAGCAGTTTACCGGGACGAGGAAACACCATATATTTT
CASSLPGRGNTIYF
>TRBV2|TRBD2|TRBJ2-3|NA
TGTGCCAGCTGGCTAGCGGGAGTCTCAGATACGCAGTATTTT
CASWLAGVSDTQYF
>TRBV28|TRBD1|TRBJ2-7|NA
TGTGCCAGCAGTTTACGGGACAGCTCCTACGAGCAGTACTTC
CASSLRDSSYEQYF
>TRBV19|TRBD1|TRBJ2-7|NA
TGTGCCAGTAGTACCGGGACAGGTTCCTACGAGCAGTACTTC
CASSTGTGSYEQYF
>TRBV2|NA|TRBJ1-5|NA
TGTGCCAGCAGACCGACCGATTATAGCAATCAGCCCCAGCATTTT
CASRPTDYSNQPQHF
>TRBV7-3|NA|TRBJ2-5|NA
TGTGCCAGCAGCTTAACGCCAGAAGAGACCCAGTACTTC
CASSLTPEETQYF
>TRBV5-1|NA|TRBJ1-1|NA
TGCGCCAGCAGCTTGGCGGGCAGGGAAGAAGCTTTCTTT
CASSLAGREEAFF
>TRBV7-9|NA|TRBJ1-4|NA
TGTGCCAGCACCCCGGGCGACGGTAATGAAAAACTGTTTTTT
CASTPGDGNEKLFF
>TRBV6-5|NA|TRBJ1-3|NA
TGTGCCAGCAGTTACCCGGGGGGCAGTAAGGAATTT
CASSYPGGSKEF
>TRBV5-4|TRBD2|TRBJ2-5|NA
TGTGCCAGCAGCTTCCCCGGGGGACGTAGCGGGCAAGAGACCCAGTACTTC
CASSFPGGRSGQETQYF
>TRBV9|NA|TRBJ1-1|NA
TGTGCCAGCAGCGTAGCTGGGGCAGGGTCGCGTGAAGCTTTCTTT
CASSVAGAGSREAFF
>TRBV6-5|NA|TRBJ1-5|NA
TGTGCCAGCGGATTTCAGGGGAGCGGACAGCCCCAGCATTTT
CASGFQGSGQPQHF
>TRBV30|TRBD2|TRBJ2-3|NA
TGTGCCTGGAGTGTAACCGGGAGGGGGATAGCAGATACGCAGTATTTT
CAWSVTGRGIADTQYF
>TRBV30|TRBD1|TRBJ1-2|NA
TGTGCCTGGAGTCCCGGGACAGGGGCGGTTGGCTACACCTTC
CAWSPGTGAVGYTF
>TRBV7-3|NA|TRBJ1-2|NA
TGTGCCAGCAGCTTAACTCCACAGGGTTTCTATGGCTACACCTTC
CASSLTPQGFYGYTF
>TRBV14|TRBD1|TRBJ2-1|NA
TGTGCCAGCAGCCAAGAGCCCGGGACAGGGGTCGATGAGCAGTTCTTC
CASSQEPGTGVDEQFF
>TRBV28|TRBD2|TRBJ2-1|NA
TGTGCCCTAGCAGCGGGAGGGTTTTACAATGAGCAGTTCTTC
CALAAGGFYNEQFF
>TRBV7-7|NA|TRBJ2-2|NA
TGTGCCAGCAGCTTAGGAGGGAGGTCCACCGGGGAGCTGTTTTTT
CASSLGGRSTGELFF
>TRBV9|NA|TRBJ2-3|NA
TGTGCCAGCAGCTCACGCAGGGGAAGGGGTCCCACAGATACGCAGTATTTT
CASSSRRGRGPTDTQYF
>TRBV5-1|NA|TRBJ2-1|NA
TGCGCCAGCAGCTTGAAGCCCAATGAGCAGTTCTTC
CASSLKPNEQFF